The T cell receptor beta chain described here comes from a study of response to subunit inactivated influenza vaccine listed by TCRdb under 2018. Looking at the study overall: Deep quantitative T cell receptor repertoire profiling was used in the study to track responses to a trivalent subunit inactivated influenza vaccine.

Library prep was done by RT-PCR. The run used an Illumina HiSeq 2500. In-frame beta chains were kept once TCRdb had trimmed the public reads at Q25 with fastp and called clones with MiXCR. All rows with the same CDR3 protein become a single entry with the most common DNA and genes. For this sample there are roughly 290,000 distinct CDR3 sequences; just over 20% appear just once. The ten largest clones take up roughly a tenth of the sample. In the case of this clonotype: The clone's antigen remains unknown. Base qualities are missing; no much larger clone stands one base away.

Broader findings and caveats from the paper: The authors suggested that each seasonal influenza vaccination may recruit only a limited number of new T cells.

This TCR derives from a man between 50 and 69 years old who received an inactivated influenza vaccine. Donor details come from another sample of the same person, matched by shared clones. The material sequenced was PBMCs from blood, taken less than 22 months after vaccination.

The CDR3 corresponds to CAISDRKERGRTDTQYF. The DNA sequence reads TGTGCCATCAGTGACCGAAAAGAGCGGGGGAGGACAGATACGCAGTATTTT. The receptor chain draws on TRBV10-3 and TRBJ2-3; a stretch of 8 junction bases matches TRBD2. The cysteine opens and the phenylalanine closes a CDR3 of 17 amino acids. Of the read, only the CDR3 DNA is kept; its 51 bases are in frame from base 1. V lost 3 bases and J lost 3 bases, and the count of bases not matched to a germline gene is 11. Per the germline V gene, ENHRY is the CDR1 and SYGVKD is the CDR2.